The 24 T cell receptor beta chains listed next were all sequenced from one sample in a study of siplizumab effects on memory and regulatory T cells. Clones were sequenced by immunoSEQ multiplex PCR, and TCRdb holds only the in-frame ones, with some missing. Of tens of thousands of clones in the sample, 94% were seen once. Sequencing was done on a sample of non-Treg CD4+ T cells sorted from blood. These receptors originate from a human donor in good health.

This chain joins TRBV29-1 and TRBJ2-6, with 8 bases matching TRBD1. This CDR3 has 14 residues. Looked up from germline, CDR1 is SQVTM and CDR2 is ANQGSEA. The DNA of the CDR3 is TGCAGTCTCGACAGGGGCTCTGGGGCCAACGTCCTGACTTTC. This codes for CSLDRGSGANVLTF. Full variable domain (missing parts from reference TRBV29-1 and TRBJ2-6): SAVISQKPSRDICQRGTSLTIQCQVDSQVTMMFWYRQQPGQSLTLIATANQGSEATYESGFVIDKFPISRPNLTFSTLTVSNMSPEDSSIYLCSLDRGSGANVLTFGAGSRLTVL.

The rearrangement joins TRBV5-1 to TRBJ2-3; TRBD2 is a possible D gene (6 bases). V lost 0 bases and J lost 3, with 20 bases in between. Germline V gene data show CDR1 as SGHRS and CDR2 as YFSETQ. There are 18 residues in the CDR3. CDR3 region: CASSLAGQTGERTDTQYF. In nucleotides, the CDR3 is TGCGCCAGCAGCTTGGCGGGGCAGACGGGGGAGCGGACAGATACGCAGTATTTT.

This chain connects TRBV6-6 to TRBJ1-2; no reliable D call. Germline V gives CDR1 MNHNY, CDR2 SVGAGI (reference sequence). Between the trimmed V and J ends, which lost 8 bases and 9 bases, there was a span of 16 bases. The CDR3 covers 12 residues. DNA of the CDR3: TGTGCCAGCGCTAGACAAGAGGATAGCTACACCTTC. Translated, it gives CASARQEDSYTF.

The chain links TRBV6-1 to TRBJ1-5, with D possibly TRBD1 on 6 matching bases. Looked up from germline, CDR1 is MNHNS and CDR2 is SASEGT. V lost 9 bases to trimming and J lost 5 bases, with 14 bases between them. The CDR3 is 13 amino acids. The CDR3 nucleotides read TGTGCCAGTACATATGGACAGCATCAGCCCCAGCATTTT. Translated, it gives CASTYGQHQPQHF.

The chain is built from TRBV7-6 and TRBJ2-1, with TRBD2 matching over 7 bases. Germline V CDR1 and CDR2: SGHVS, FNYEAQ. This CDR3 has 17 residues. Trimming at V came to 2 bases and at J to 0 bases, leaving 7 bases not matched to a gene. CDR3 nucleotides: TGTGCCAGCAGCTTACCAGGTGGCGGGAGCTCCTACAATGAGCAGTTCTTC. It yields the protein CASSLPGGGSSYNEQFF.

This chain joins TRBV5-1 and TRBJ2-1; D may be TRBD1 (5 bases). This CDR3 contains 17 residues. Germline V lookup: CDR1 SGHRS, CDR2 YFSETQ. V lost 2 bases and J 5 bases, leaving 20 bases between the germline ends. The CDR3 DNA follows: TGCGCCAGCAGCTTTAGGACACCTCGTTCCTTGGACAATGAGCAGTTCTTC. It specifies CASSFRTPRSLDNEQFF.

The V call is TRBV7-9, the J call TRBJ2-3; 12 bases are a match to TRBD2. V was clipped by 3 bases and J by 3 bases; unmatched bases: 4. In germline, CDR1 is SEHNR, CDR2 FQNEAQ (reference sequence). The CDR3 runs 16 residues. The CDR3 DNA reads as TGTGCCAGCAGCTTTGGGACTAGCGGGCGGACAGATACGCAGTATTTT. Protein sequence: CASSFGTSGRTDTQYF.

V usage is TRBV5-1 and J usage is TRBJ1-1; weak D call: TRBD1 (5 bases). Per the germline V gene, CDR1 is SGHRS and CDR2 is YFSETQ. CDR3 length equals 13 residues. The V gene lost 0 bases and the J gene lost 7 bases, with 10 bases spanning the gap. CDR3: CASSLAGRSEAFF. CDR3 DNA: TGCGCCAGCAGCTTGGCAGGGAGGAGTGAAGCTTTCTTT.

J is TRBJ1-2 and V is TRBV4-1; possible D gene TRBD1, 5 bases. The CDR3 runs 16 residues. Trimming removed 0 bases from V and 4 bases from J, with 15 bases in between. Germline assignment: CDR1 MGHRA and CDR2 YSYEKL. The CDR3 protein is CASSQDRQGRSYGYTF. CDR3 in DNA: TGCGCCAGCAGCCAAGATCGGCAGGGACGGAGCTATGGCTACACCTTC.

On this clone: Relative to the germline gene, one junction end is altered; a read error may explain this. The rearrangement uses TRBV2 and TRBJ2-1; the match to TRBD1 covers 8 bases. The CDR3 contains 13 residues. The germline gives CDR1 SNHLY, CDR2 FYNNEI. CDR3 nucleotide sequence: TGTGCCAGCAGTGAAGCCGGGACAGGCTGGCTCATCTTC. Amino acids: CASSEAGTGWLIF.

The V call is TRBV5-6, the J call TRBJ2-7; 11 bases fit TRBD2. The CDR3 runs 15 residues. The junction had 4 bases not matched to a gene; V was cut back by 4 bases and J by 1 base. Germline CDR1 and CDR2: SGHDT and YYEEEE. CDR3: CASSRRLAGSYEQYF. CDR3 sequence (DNA): TGTGCCAGCAGCCGGAGACTAGCGGGGTCCTACGAGCAGTACTTC.

The chain employs TRBV9 and TRBJ2-2; D is perhaps TRBD1 (5 bases). The V end was cut by 2 bases, the J end by 2 bases, with 10 bases between. Germline CDR1 reads SGDLS; CDR2 reads YYNGEE. The CDR3 consists of 15 residues. CDR3 DNA: TGTGCCAGCAGCGTTCAGGGTACCAACACCGGGGAGCTGTTTTTT. It encodes CASSVQGTNTGELFF.

As regards this clone: At one end, the junction sequence differs from germline, possibly due to a read error. The chain has TRBV7-2 and TRBJ2-3; 9 nucleotides agree with TRBD2. CDR1 and CDR2 from the germline V gene are SGHTA and FQGNSA. This CDR3 contains 17 residues. The CDR3 loop reads CASSYSSSGTSRDTQYF. Here the CDR3 DNA reads TGTGCCAGCAGCTACTCAAGCTCCGGGACTAGCAGAGATACGCAGTATTTT.

V usage is TRBV7-2 and J usage is TRBJ2-5; D might be TRBD1 or TRBD2, each matching 5 bases. The CDR3 contains 15 residues. CDR1 is SGHTA, CDR2 FQGNSA, per germline. V lost 1 base, J lost 4 bases, and 13 bases lay in between. CDR3 region: CASSLVARGGETQYF. The CDR3 DNA reads TGTGCCAGCAGCTTAGTCGCCCGGGGCGGAGAGACCCAGTACTTC.

The chain has TRBV27 and TRBJ2-6; D is uncertain. Germline V gene data show CDR1 as MNHEY and CDR2 as SMNVEV (reference sequence). Trimming took 7 bases from V and 0 from J, leaving 10 bases between them. This CDR3 is 15 amino acids long. This chain's CDR3 is CASKTVSSGANVLTF. CDR3 bases: TGTGCCAGCAAGACCGTTAGCTCTGGGGCCAACGTCCTGACTTTC. The full variable domain, its missing parts supplied by reference TRBV27 and TRBJ2-6, is EAQVTQNPRYLITVTGKKLTVTCSQNMNHEYMSWYRQDPGLGLRQIYYSMNVEVTDKGDVPEGYKVSRKEKRNFPLILESPSPNQTSLYFCASKTVSSGANVLTFGAGSRLTVL.

For the CDR3, the DNA is TGCAGCGTTTACCCCAGACTAGCGGGGGGAGACAATGAGGGGCAGTTCTTC. Translation gives CSVYPRLAGGDNEGQFF. The genes are TRBV29-1 and TRBJ2-1; 13 nucleotides line up with TRBD2. The CDR3 covers 17 residues. Trimming cost V 5 bases and J 12 bases; bases outside gene matches: 19. The germline gives CDR1 SQVTM, CDR2 ANQGSEA.

The chain is built from TRBV2 and TRBJ1-2; D unresolved. Germline loops: CDR1 SNHLY, CDR2 FYNNEI. The CDR3 contains 15 residues. Trimming shortened V by 4 bases and J by 1 base, and 13 bases separated the two germline ends. The CDR3 region is CASSAYSTNNYGYTF. CDR3 DNA sequence: TGTGCCAGCAGTGCCTACAGCACCAATAACTATGGCTACACCTTC.

CDR3 DNA: TGTGCCAGCAGCGTAGAGGGGTACTATGGCTACACCTTC. Its protein product is CASSVEGYYGYTF. The chain combines TRBV9 with TRBJ1-2; maybe TRBD1 (5 bases). Looked up from germline, CDR1 is SGDLS and CDR2 is YYNGEE. CDR3 length equals 13 residues. Trimming stripped 0 bases from V and 3 bases from J, with 6 bases between. Full variable domain (remainder filled in from reference TRBV9 and TRBJ1-2): DSGVTQTPKHLITATGQRVTLRCSPRSGDLSVYWYQQSLDQGLQFLIQYYNGEERAKGNILERFSAQQFPDLHSELNLSSLELGDSALYFCASSVEGYYGYTFGSGTRLTVV.

The chain employs TRBV14 and TRBJ2-7; TRBD1 agrees at 7 bases. Germline V gene data show CDR1 as SGHDN and CDR2 as FVKESK. Unmatched junction bases numbered 2, after V lost 1 base and J lost 2 bases. The CDR3 extends over 14 amino acids. CDR3 sequence (DNA): TGTGCCAGCAGCCAAGTACAGGGGACCTACGAGCAGTACTTC. Translating it yields CASSQVQGTYEQYF.

This chain links TRBV5-1 with TRBJ1-4; D perhaps matches TRBD1 (6 bases). The CDR3 has 14 residues. CDR1 and CDR2 from the germline V gene are SGHRS and YFSETQ. V was cut by 2 bases and J by 8 bases, with 13 bases left in between. This CDR3 is CASSLQGLEEKLFF. The CDR3 DNA is TGCGCCAGCAGCTTACAGGGTCTTGAGGAAAAACTGTTTTTT.

This clone was found once. V usage is TRBV19 and J usage is TRBJ2-3, with 8 bases matching TRBD1. The V gene end was trimmed by 5 bases and the J gene end by 3 bases; junction bases not matched to a gene: 7. CDR1 is LNHDA, CDR2 SQIVND, per germline (reference sequence). The CDR3 is 15 amino acids. The CDR3: CASSRSGGRTDTQYF. CDR3 in DNA: TGTGCCAGTAGTCGCTCAGGGGGCAGGACAGATACGCAGTATTTT.

This chain links TRBV6-5 with TRBJ1-4; no definite D call. The CDR3 extends over 14 amino acids. In germline, CDR1 is MNHEY, CDR2 SVGAGI. The V gene lost 0 bases and the J gene lost 5 bases, with 7 bases spanning the gap. The CDR3 here is CASSYSEVNEKLFF. DNA of the CDR3: TGTGCCAGCAGTTACTCAGAAGTAAATGAAAAACTGTTTTTT.

This chain joins TRBV7-3 and TRBJ2-5, with D unresolved. The CDR3 covers 13 residues. Germline CDR1 is SGHTA and CDR2 is FQGTGA. V dropped 5 bases and J dropped 5 bases, with 12 bases sitting between them. CDR3 sequence reads: CASSPQWQETQYF. The CDR3 coding sequence is TGTGCCAGCAGCCCCCAGTGGCAGGAGACCCAGTACTTC.

CDR3 coding DNA: TGCGCCAGCAGCCCCGACTTATCCACCGGGGAGCTGTTTTTT. Protein product: CASSPDLSTGELFF. The chain uses TRBV5-1 and TRBJ2-2; the D is unclear. V lost 4 bases and J 4 bases, leaving 11 bases between the germline ends. Looked up from germline, CDR1 is SGHRS and CDR2 is YFSETQ. The CDR3 contains 14 residues.